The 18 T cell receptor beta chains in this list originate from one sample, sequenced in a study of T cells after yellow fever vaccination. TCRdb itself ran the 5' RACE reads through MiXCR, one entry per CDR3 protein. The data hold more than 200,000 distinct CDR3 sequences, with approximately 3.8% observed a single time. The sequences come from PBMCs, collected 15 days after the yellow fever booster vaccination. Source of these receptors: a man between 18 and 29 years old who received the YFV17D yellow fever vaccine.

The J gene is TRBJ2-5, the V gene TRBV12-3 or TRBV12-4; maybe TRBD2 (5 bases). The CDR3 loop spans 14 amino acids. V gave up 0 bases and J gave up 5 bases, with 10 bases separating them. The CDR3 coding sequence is TGTGCCAGCAGTTTAGCCGGGGTTATCGAGACCCAGTACTTC. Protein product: CASSLAGVIETQYF.

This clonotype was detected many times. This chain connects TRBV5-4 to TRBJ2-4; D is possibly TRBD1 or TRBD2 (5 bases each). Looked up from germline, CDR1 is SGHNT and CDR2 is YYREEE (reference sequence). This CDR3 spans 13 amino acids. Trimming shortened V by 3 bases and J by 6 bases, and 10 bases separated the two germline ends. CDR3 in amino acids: CASSSGPVNIQYF. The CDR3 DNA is TGTGCCAGCAGCTCGGGACCCGTAAACATTCAGTACTTC.

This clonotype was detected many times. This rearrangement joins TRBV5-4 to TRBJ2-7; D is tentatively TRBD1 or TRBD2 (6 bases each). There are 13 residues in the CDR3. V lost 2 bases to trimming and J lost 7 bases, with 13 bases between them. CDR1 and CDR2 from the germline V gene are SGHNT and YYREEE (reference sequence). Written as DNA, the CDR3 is TGTGCCAGCAGCTTCGGGGGCTCGGGAGAGCAGTACGTC. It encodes CASSFGGSGEQYV.

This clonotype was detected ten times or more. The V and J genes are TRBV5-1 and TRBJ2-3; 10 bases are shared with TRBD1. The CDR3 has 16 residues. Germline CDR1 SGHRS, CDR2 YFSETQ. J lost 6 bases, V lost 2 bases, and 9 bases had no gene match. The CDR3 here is CASSFGDRGLSDTQYF. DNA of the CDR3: TGCGCCAGCAGCTTCGGGGACAGGGGACTCTCGGATACGCAGTATTTT.

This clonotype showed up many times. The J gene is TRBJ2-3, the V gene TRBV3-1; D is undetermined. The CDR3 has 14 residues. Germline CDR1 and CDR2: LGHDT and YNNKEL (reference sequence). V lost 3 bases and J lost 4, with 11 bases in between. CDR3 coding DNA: TGTGCCAGCAGCCATTACGCCAGCCCAGATACGCAGTATTTT. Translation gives CASSHYASPDTQYF.

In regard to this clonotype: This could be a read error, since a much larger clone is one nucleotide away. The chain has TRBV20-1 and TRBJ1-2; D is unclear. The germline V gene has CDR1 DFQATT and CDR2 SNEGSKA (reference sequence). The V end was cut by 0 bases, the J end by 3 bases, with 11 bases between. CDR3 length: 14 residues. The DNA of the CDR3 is TGCAGTGCTAGAGATCCGAGTCGCGACTATGGCTACACCTTC. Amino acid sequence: CSARDPSRDYGYTF.

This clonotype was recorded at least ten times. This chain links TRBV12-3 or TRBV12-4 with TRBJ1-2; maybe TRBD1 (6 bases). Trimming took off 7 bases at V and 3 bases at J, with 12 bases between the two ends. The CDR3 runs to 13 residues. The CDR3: CASNQDRYYGYTF. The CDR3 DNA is TGTGCCAGCAACCAGGACAGATACTATGGCTACACCTTC.

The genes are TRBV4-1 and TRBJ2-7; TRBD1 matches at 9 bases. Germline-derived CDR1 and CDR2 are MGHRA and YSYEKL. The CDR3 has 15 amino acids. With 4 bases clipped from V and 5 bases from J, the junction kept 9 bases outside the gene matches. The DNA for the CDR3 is TGCGCCAGCAGCCCCCACGGGACAGGGATGGACGAGCAGTACTTC. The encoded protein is CASSPHGTGMDEQYF.

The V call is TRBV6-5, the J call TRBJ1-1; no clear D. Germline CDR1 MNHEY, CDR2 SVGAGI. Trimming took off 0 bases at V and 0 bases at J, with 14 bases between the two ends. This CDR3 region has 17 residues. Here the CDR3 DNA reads TGTGCCAGCAGTTACTCGGGTGACAATTCGGTGAACACTGAAGCTTTCTTT. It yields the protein CASSYSGDNSVNTEAFF.

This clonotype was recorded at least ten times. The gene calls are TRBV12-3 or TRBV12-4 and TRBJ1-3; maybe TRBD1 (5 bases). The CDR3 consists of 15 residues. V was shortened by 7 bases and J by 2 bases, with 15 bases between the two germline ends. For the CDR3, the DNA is TGTGCCAGCACCCCCGGAGGAGGGGCTGGAAACACCATATATTTT. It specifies CASTPGGGAGNTIYF.

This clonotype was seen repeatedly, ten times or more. CDR3 DNA: TGTGCCAGCAGCCCGTCCAGGGGATCTAACTATGGCTACACCTTC. Amino acid sequence: CASSPSRGSNYGYTF. The chain is built from TRBV11-2 and TRBJ1-2; tentative D call: TRBD1 (6 bases). The V end lost 5 bases, the J end lost 0 bases, and 13 bases lay between the germline ends. Germline CDR1 and CDR2: SGHAT and FQNNGV. This CDR3 is built from 15 residues. Combining the CDR3 with reference TRBV11-2 and TRBJ1-2 gives the whole variable domain EAGVAQSPRYKIIEKRQSVAFWCNPISGHATLYWYQQILGQGPKLLIQFQNNGVVDDSQLPKDRFSAERLKGVDSTLKIQPAKLEDSAVYLCASSPSRGSNYGYTFGSGTRLTVV.

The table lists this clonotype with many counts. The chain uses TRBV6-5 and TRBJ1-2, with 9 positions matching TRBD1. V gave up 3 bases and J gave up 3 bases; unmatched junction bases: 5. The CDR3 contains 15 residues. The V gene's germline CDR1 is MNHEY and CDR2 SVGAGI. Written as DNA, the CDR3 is TGTGCCAGCAGTTATTCTACAGGGGGCTACTATGGCTACACCTTC. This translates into CASSYSTGGYYGYTF.

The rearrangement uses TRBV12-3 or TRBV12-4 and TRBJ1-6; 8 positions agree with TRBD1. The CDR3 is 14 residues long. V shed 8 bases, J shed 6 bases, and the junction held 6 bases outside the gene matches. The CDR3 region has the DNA TGTGCCAGCGGACAGGGTCTCCCTAATTCACCCCTCCACTTT. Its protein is CASGQGLPNSPLHF.

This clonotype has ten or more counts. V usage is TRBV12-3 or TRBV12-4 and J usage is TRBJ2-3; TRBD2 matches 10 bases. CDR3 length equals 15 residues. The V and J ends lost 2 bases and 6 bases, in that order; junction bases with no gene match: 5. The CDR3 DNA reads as TGTGCCAGCAGTTTATTAGCGGGGGGCTCGGATACGCAGTATTTT. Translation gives CASSLLAGGSDTQYF.

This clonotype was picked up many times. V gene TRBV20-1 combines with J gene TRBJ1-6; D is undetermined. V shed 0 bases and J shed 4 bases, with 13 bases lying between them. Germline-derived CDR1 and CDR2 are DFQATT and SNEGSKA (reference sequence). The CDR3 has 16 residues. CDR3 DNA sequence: TGCAGTGCTAGAGATCGGGGTGAGCCATATAATTCACCCCTCCACTTT. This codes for CSARDRGEPYNSPLHF.

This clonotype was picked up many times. The CDR3 is CASSLQASLNEQFF. DNA of the CDR3: TGCGCCAGCAGCTTGCAGGCTAGCCTCAATGAGCAGTTCTTC. The chain is built from TRBV5-1 and TRBJ2-1, with D perhaps matching TRBD2 (5 bases). Trimming stripped 1 base from V and 6 bases from J, with 11 bases between. The CDR3 is 14 amino acids. Germline V gives CDR1 SGHRS, CDR2 YFSETQ.

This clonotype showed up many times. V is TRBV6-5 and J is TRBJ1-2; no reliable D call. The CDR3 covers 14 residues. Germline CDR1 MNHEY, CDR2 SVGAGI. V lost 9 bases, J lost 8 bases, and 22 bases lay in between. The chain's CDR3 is CASSVEGRLRGYTF. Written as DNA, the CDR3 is TGTGCCAGTTCCGTAGAGGGCCGCCTTAGGGGCTACACCTTC.

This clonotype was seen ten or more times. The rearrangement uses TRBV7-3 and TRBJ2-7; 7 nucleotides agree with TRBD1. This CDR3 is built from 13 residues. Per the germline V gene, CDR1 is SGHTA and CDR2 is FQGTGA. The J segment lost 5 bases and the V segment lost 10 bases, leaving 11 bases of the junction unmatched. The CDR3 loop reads CAKPQGVSHEQYV. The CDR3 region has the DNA TGTGCCAAACCCCAGGGGGTTTCCCACGAGCAGTACGTC.